This T cell receptor beta chain originates from a study of cytomegalovirus exposure and HLA in healthy donors. Study-wide points: Within the data, a cluster of highly shared sequence variants was likely a sequencing artifact. There were approximately 150 TCR beta chains listed as cytomegalovirus-associated.

The CDR3 loop spans 17 amino acids. V shed 11 bases and J shed 4 bases, with 27 bases lying between them. Looked up from germline, CDR1 is LNHDA and CDR2 is SQIVND (reference sequence). The study ran its PCR with 60 Vbeta and 13 Jbeta primers. Produced via immunoSEQ multiplex PCR; TCRdb's table is partial and in-frame only. The repertoire holds about 120,000 clones, about 80% seen once, with 7.5% to 10% in the top ten. With respect to this clone: Its matching antigen is unknown.

The sequencing input was PBMCs. This sequence originates from a female donor in good health and CMV-seropositive. The V call is TRBV19, the J call TRBJ1-5; D is perhaps TRBD1 (6 bases). CDR3 amino acids: CAASTSLQGPFNQPQHF. As DNA, the CDR3 is TGTGCCGCCTCAACCTCCCTCCAGGGGCCCTTTAATCAGCCCCAGCATTTT.